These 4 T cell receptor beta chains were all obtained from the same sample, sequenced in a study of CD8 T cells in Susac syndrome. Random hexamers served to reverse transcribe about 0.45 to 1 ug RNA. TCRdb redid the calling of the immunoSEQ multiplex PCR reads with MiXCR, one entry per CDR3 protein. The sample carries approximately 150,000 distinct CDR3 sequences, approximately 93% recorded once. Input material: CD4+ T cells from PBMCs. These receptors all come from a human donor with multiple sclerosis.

CDR3 loop: CASSPFSGNDGELFF. The CDR3 DNA is TGTGCCAGCAGCCCGTTCAGCGGGAACGACGGGGAGCTGTTTTTT. The chain is built from TRBV7-2 and TRBJ2-2, with 7 positions matching TRBD2. The CDR3 has 15 amino acids. Losses at the gene ends were 5 bases for V and 7 bases for J; bases not matched to a gene: 10. The germline V gene encodes CDR1 SGHTA and CDR2 FQGNSA.

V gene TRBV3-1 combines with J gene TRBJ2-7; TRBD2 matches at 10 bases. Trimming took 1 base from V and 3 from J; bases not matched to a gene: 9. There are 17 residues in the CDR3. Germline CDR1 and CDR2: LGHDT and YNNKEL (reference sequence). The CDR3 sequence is CASSQGSGRAGIYEQYF. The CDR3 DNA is TGTGCCAGCAGCCAAGGCAGCGGGAGGGCGGGGATCTACGAGCAGTACTTC.

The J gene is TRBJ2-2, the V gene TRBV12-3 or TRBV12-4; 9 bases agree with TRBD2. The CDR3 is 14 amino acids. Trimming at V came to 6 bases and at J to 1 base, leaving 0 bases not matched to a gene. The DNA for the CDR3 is TGTGCCAGCAGACTAGCGGGGAACACCGGGGAGCTGTTTTTT. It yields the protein CASRLAGNTGELFF.

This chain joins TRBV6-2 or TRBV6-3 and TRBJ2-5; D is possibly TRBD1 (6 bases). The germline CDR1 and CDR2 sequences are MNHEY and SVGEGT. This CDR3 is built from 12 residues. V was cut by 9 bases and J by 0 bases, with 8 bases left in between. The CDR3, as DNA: TGTGCCAGTCGGACAGACCAAGAGACCCAGTACTTC. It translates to CASRTDQETQYF.